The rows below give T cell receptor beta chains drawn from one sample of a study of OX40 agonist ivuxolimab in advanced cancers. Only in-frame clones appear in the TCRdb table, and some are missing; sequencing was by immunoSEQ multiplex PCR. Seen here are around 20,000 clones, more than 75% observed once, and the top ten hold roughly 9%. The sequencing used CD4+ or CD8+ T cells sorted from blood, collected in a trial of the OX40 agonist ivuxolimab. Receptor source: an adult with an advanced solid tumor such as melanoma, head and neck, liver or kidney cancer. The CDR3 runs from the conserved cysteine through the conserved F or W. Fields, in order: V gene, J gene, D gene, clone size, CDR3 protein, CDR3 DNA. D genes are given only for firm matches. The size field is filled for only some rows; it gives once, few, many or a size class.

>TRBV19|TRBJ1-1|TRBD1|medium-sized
CASTALTGTMNTEAFF
TGTGCCAGTACCGCCCTGACAGGGACTATGAACACTGAAGCTTTCTTT
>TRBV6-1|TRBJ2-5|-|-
CASSVGGRHQETQYF
TGTGCCAGCAGTGTAGGGGGGAGGCACCAAGAGACCCAGTACTTC
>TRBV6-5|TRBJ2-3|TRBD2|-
CASSQAGNKGTQYF
TGTGCCAGCAGTCAAGCGGGGAATAAGGGTACGCAGTATTTT
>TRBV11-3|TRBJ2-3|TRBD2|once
CASSLNGGASDTQYF
TGTGCCAGCAGCTTAAACGGGGGGGCTTCTGATACGCAGTATTTT
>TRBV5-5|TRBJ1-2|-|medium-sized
CASSFPGRSYGYTF
TGTGCCAGCAGCTTCCCAGGAAGGTCCTATGGCTACACCTTC
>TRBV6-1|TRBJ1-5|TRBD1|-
CASQQGVSQPQHF
TGTGCCAGCCAACAGGGGGTCAGTCAGCCCCAGCATTTT
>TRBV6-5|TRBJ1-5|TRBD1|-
CASRPQGGQPQHF
TGTGCCAGCAGACCGCAGGGGGGGCAGCCCCAGCATTTT
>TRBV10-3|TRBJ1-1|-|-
CAISGGLTGKNTEAFF
TGTGCCATCAGTGGAGGCCTGACAGGAAAGAACACTGAAGCTTTCTTT
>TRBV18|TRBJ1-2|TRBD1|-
CASSEDRGPYGYTF
TGTGCCAGCTCGGAGGACAGGGGGCCCTATGGCTACACCTTC
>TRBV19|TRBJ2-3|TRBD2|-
CASSHEGLAGGSSTDTQYF
TGTGCCAGTAGTCATGAAGGACTAGCGGGGGGCTCTAGCACAGATACGCAGTATTTT
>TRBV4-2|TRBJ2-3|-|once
CASSQEAGRTDTQYF
TGTGCCAGCAGCCAAGAAGCCGGTCGCACAGATACGCAGTATTTT
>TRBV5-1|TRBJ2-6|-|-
CASRGGQSGANVLTF
TGCGCCAGCAGGGGAGGACAGTCTGGGGCCAACGTCCTGACTTTC
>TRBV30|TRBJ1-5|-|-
CAWGGGNGNQPQHF
TGTGCCTGGGGTGGGGGCAATGGCAATCAGCCCCAGCATTTT
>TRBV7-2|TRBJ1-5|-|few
CASSSEWMQPQHF
TGTGCCAGCAGCTCCGAGTGGATGCAGCCCCAGCATTTT
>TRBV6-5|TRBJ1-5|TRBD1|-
CASSSRQGDQPQHF
TGTGCCAGCAGTTCCCGACAGGGAGATCAGCCCCAGCATTTT
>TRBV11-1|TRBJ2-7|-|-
CASSLDDSGTSYEQYF
TGTGCCAGCAGCTTAGATGACAGCGGCACTTCCTACGAGCAGTACTTC
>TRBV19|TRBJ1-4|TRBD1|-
CASKKTGHGEKLFF
TGTGCCAGTAAAAAGACAGGGCATGGTGAAAAACTGTTTTTT
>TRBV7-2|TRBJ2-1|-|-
CASSLSSYNEQFF
TGTGCCAGCAGCTTGAGCTCCTACAATGAGCAGTTCTTC
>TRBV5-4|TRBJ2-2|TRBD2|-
CASSLEGLHYTGELFF
TGTGCCAGCAGCTTGGAGGGACTACATTACACCGGGGAGCTGTTTTTT
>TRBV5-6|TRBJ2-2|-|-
CASSYDSFAGELFF
TGTGCCAGCAGCTATGACTCCTTCGCCGGGGAGCTGTTTTTT
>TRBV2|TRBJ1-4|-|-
CASSGGEKLFF
TGTGCCAGCAGTGGAGGTGAAAAACTGTTTTTT
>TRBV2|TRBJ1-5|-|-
CASSWTENSNQPQHF
TGTGCCAGCAGCTGGACAGAAAATAGCAATCAGCCCCAGCATTTT
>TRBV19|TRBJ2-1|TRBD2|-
CASSRLAGVYEQFF
TGTGCCAGTAGTAGACTAGCGGGGGTATATGAGCAGTTCTTC
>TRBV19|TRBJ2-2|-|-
CASSILGEGGELFF
TGTGCCAGTAGTATCTTGGGGGAAGGCGGGGAGCTGTTTTTT
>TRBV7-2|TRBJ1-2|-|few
CASSLFGGGYTF
TGTGCCAGCAGCTTATTTGGGGGCGGCTACACCTTC
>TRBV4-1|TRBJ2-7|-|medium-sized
CASSQVDMGFITYEQYF
TGCGCCAGCAGCCAGGTCGATATGGGGTTCATAACCTACGAGCAGTACTTC
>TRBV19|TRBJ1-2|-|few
CASSIGGTTAGYTF
TGTGCCAGTAGTATAGGGGGGACCACCGCGGGCTACACCTTC
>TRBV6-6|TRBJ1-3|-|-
CASTRAGISGNTIYF
TGTGCCAGCACAAGGGCAGGAATCTCTGGAAACACCATATATTTT
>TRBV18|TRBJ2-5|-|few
CASSPGARVETQYF
TGTGCCAGCTCACCGGGGGCCAGGGTAGAGACCCAGTACTTC
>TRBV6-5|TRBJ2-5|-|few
CASRNTETQYF
TGTGCCAGCAGGAATACAGAGACCCAGTACTTC
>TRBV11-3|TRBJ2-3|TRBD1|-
CASSPRTGSDTQYF
TGTGCCAGCAGCCCAAGGACAGGGTCAGATACGCAGTATTTT
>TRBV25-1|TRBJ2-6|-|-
CASSLDILSGANVLTF
TGTGCCAGCAGCTTAGATATCCTCTCTGGGGCCAACGTCCTGACTTTC
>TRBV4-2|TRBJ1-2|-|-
CASSQEEQTNYGYTF
TGTGCCAGCAGCCAAGAGGAACAAACTAACTATGGCTACACCTTC
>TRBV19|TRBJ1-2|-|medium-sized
CASRRETNYGYTF
TGTGCCAGCAGAAGAGAGACTAACTATGGCTACACCTTC
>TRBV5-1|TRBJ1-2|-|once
CASSSPGGYTF
TGCGCCAGCAGCTCGCCAGGCGGCTACACCTTC
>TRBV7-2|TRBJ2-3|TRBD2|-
CASSLWTSGGMDTQYF
TGTGCCAGCAGCTTATGGACTAGCGGGGGTATGGATACGCAGTATTTT
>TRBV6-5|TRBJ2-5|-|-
CASSVTSPRETQYF
TGTGCCAGCAGTGTTACATCGCCCCGAGAGACCCAGTACTTC
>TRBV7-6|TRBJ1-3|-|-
CASSLASAGGTGNTIYF
TGTGCCAGCAGCTTAGCGTCTGCCGGGGGAACTGGAAACACCATATATTTT